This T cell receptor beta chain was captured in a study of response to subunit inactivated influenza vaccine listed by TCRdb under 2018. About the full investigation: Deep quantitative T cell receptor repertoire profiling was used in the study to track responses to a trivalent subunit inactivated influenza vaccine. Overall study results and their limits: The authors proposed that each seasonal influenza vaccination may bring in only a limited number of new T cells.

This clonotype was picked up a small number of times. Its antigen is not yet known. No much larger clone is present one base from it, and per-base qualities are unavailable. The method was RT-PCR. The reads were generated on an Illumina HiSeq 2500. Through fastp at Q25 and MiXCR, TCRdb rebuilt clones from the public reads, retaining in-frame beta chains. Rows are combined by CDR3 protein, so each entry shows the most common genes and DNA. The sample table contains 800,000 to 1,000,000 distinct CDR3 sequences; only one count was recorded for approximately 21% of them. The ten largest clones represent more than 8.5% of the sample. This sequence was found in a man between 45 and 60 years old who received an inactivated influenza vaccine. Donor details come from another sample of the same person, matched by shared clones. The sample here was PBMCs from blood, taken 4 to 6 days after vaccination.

The CDR3 here reads CASRRPGQIAMNTEAFF. The sequenced DNA: TGTGCCAGCAGGCGACCGGGACAGATAGCCATGAACACTGAAGCTTTCTTT. The sequence is built from TRBV6-2 or TRBV6-3 and TRBJ1-1, and 7 junction bases match TRBD1. Trimmed from V: 6 bases; trimmed from J: 0 bases; junction bases lacking a gene match: 13. The cysteine opens and the phenylalanine closes a CDR3 of 17 amino acids. Kept here is only the CDR3 DNA, which spans 51 bases and is read in frame from base 1. Looking up the germline V gene yields CDR1 MNHEY and CDR2 SVGEGT.